The 27 T cell receptor beta chains below come from one sample, sequenced in a study of T cells in Graves' hyperthyroidism and ophthalmopathy. Regions amplified from RNA transcripts were the TCR beta CDR3 regions. A first-round RT-PCR of the TCR CDR3 used the HTBI primer set. Using its own MiXCR run on the multiplex PCR reads, TCRdb lists one record per CDR3 protein. The data hold 400,000 to 550,000 distinct CDR3 sequences, with 24% observed a single time. The sequencing sample was made of blood. These receptors all stem from a woman aged 25 to 39 with Graves' ophthalmopathy.

Notes on this clonotype: The junction differs from germline at one of its ends, possibly a read error. This chain uses TRBV28 with TRBJ1-2, with unresolved D. The length of the CDR3 is 11 residues. Germline lookup yields CDR1 MDHEN and CDR2 SYDVKM. The CDR3 region is CASSLPDGYTF. The CDR3 nucleotides are TGCGCCAGCAGTTTACCAGATGGCTACACCTTC.

This clonotype was counted at least ten times. This rearrangement joins TRBV12-3 or TRBV12-4 to TRBJ2-7; D may correspond to TRBD1 or TRBD2 (5 bases each). CDR3 size: 15 residues. V was shortened by 6 bases and J by 0 bases, with 15 bases between the two germline ends. CDR3 amino acids: CASSHGTYHSYEQYF. DNA of the CDR3: TGTGCCAGCAGCCACGGGACCTACCACTCCTACGAGCAGTACTTC.

Only a few counts were recorded for this clonotype. The chain couples TRBV3-1 to TRBJ2-5; a weak D match, TRBD2 (5 bases). The V end was cut by 1 base, the J end by 5 bases, with 14 bases between. Germline CDR1 reads LGHDT; CDR2 reads YNNKEL (reference sequence). This CDR3 region has 15 residues. The DNA of the CDR3 is TGTGCCAGCAGCCAAGGTAACGGGGTCGAGGAGACCCAGTACTTC. Its protein product is CASSQGNGVEETQYF.

This rearrangement joins TRBV5-6 to TRBJ1-1; D ambiguous. V lost 0 bases and J 8 bases, leaving 17 bases between the germline ends. This CDR3 has 15 amino acids. Germline V lookup: CDR1 SGHDT, CDR2 YYEEEE. In DNA form, the CDR3 reads TGTGCCAGCAGCTTGGGTGTGTTAATAGTTGGAGAAGCTTTCTTT. The encoded protein is CASSLGVLIVGEAFF.

The chain joins TRBV24-1 to TRBJ2-7; 11 nucleotides line up with TRBD2. CDR3 length: 14 residues. Germline V CDR1 and CDR2: KGHDR, SFDVKD. The J segment lost 3 bases and the V segment lost 7 bases, leaving 4 bases of the junction unmatched. DNA for the CDR3: TGTGCCACCAGAGGTAGCGGGAGGGACTACGAGCAGTACTTC. Translating gives CATRGSGRDYEQYF.

There are many counts of this clonotype. J is TRBJ2-5 and V is TRBV27; 8 bases map to TRBD2. The germline gives CDR1 MNHEY, CDR2 SMNVEV (reference sequence). Trimming removed 4 bases from V and 4 bases from J; junction bases left unmatched: 5. The CDR3 extends over 14 amino acids. The CDR3 reads CASSYTGLGETQYF. CDR3 coding DNA: TGTGCCAGCAGTTATACGGGACTAGGAGAGACCCAGTACTTC.

This clonotype appeared many times. The chain is built from TRBV28 and TRBJ2-5; 15 nucleotides line up with TRBD2. The germline V gene has CDR1 MDHEN and CDR2 SYDVKM. The CDR3 is 18 residues long. Losses at the gene ends were 2 bases for V and 0 bases for J; bases not matched to a gene: 4. The CDR3: CASSLGTSGGPYQETQYF. Written as DNA, the CDR3 is TGTGCCAGCAGTTTAGGGACTAGCGGGGGGCCGTACCAAGAGACCCAGTACTTC.

This clonotype has a count of ten or more. The gene calls are TRBV20-1 and TRBJ1-1, with 7 bases fitting TRBD1. This CDR3 region has 15 residues. Germline CDR1 DFQATT, CDR2 SNEGSKA (reference sequence). The J segment lost 0 bases and the V segment lost 6 bases, leaving 10 bases of the junction unmatched. The CDR3 is CSAKTRQGLNTEAFF. DNA for the CDR3: TGCAGTGCAAAAACCAGACAGGGTTTGAACACTGAAGCTTTCTTT.

This clonotype was recorded at least ten times. V gene TRBV19 combines with J gene TRBJ2-2; tentatively, D is TRBD1 or TRBD2 (5 bases each). The CDR3 runs to 14 residues. The germline CDR1 and CDR2 sequences are LNHDA and SQIVND (reference sequence). Trimming left V 5 bases short and J 7 bases short, with 14 bases between. The CDR3 loop is CASSVGVDSGELFF. In DNA form, the CDR3 reads TGTGCCAGTAGTGTCGGGGTTGACAGCGGGGAGCTGTTTTTT.

The table lists this clonotype with many counts. The chain recombines TRBV20-1 with TRBJ2-5; no clear D gene. There are 12 residues in the CDR3. In germline, CDR1 is DFQATT, CDR2 SNEGSKA (reference sequence). V lost 2 bases and J 2 bases, leaving 6 bases between the germline ends. This CDR3 is CSARIGQETQYF. As DNA, the CDR3 is TGCAGTGCTAGAATCGGGCAAGAGACCCAGTACTTC.

The CDR3 loop reads CATSRDPQDGYTF. CDR3 bases: TGTGCCACCAGCAGAGATCCCCAGGATGGCTACACCTTC. The chain joins TRBV15 to TRBJ1-2; no definite D call. Between the trimmed V and J ends, which lost 0 bases and 6 bases, there was a span of 8 bases. The germline V gene encodes CDR1 LNHNV and CDR2 YYDKDF (reference sequence). The CDR3 is made up of 13 amino acids.

This clonotype was seen repeatedly, ten times or more. Its ends do not fully match the called genes, so a read error is possible. The V call is TRBV29-1, the J call TRBJ2-5; D perhaps matches TRBD2 (6 bases). Germline V gene lookup returns CDR1 SQVTM and CDR2 ANQGSEA. The CDR3 covers 14 residues. The CDR3 spells CSVEESGRQETQYF. In nucleotides, the CDR3 is TGCAGCGTAGAAGAGTCAGGGAGGCAAGAGACCCAGTACTTC.

This clonotype was recorded at least ten times. V usage is TRBV7-2 and J usage is TRBJ2-5; TRBD2 matches at 12 bases. The V gene end was trimmed by 3 bases and the J gene end by 5 bases; junction bases not matched to a gene: 4. This CDR3 is 15 amino acids long. The germline gives CDR1 SGHTA, CDR2 FQGNSA. CDR3 sequence: CASSFLLAGGETQYF. The CDR3, as DNA: TGTGCCAGCAGCTTCCTACTAGCGGGGGGTGAGACCCAGTACTTC.

The rearrangement uses TRBV12-3 or TRBV12-4 and TRBJ2-2; D might be TRBD2 (6 bases). With 1 base removed from V and 2 bases from J, the gap between germline ends came to 14 bases. CDR3 size: 17 residues. CDR3 in amino acids: CASSLGRRVGNTGELFF. CDR3 coding DNA: TGTGCCAGCAGTTTAGGTCGGAGGGTCGGTAACACCGGGGAGCTGTTTTTT.

In its sample, this clonotype was seen many times. The V gene is TRBV6-2 or TRBV6-3, the J gene TRBJ2-7; D is possibly TRBD1 (6 bases). CDR1 is MNHEY and CDR2 is SVGEGT in the germline V gene. The V gene lost 1 base and the J gene lost 6 bases, with 10 bases spanning the gap. The CDR3 loop spans 13 amino acids. The DNA for the CDR3 is TGTGCCAGCAGTTACTTCCCAGGGGTCGAGCAGTACTTC. It is translated as CASSYFPGVEQYF.

This clonotype came up many times. The chain recombines TRBV5-1 with TRBJ1-2; D not certain. This CDR3 spans 14 amino acids. With 1 base removed from V and 6 bases from J, the gap between germline ends came to 13 bases. In germline, CDR1 is SGHRS, CDR2 YFSETQ. CDR3 protein: CASSLSTEVHGYTF. The CDR3 DNA sequence: TGCGCCAGCAGCTTGAGTACGGAAGTCCATGGCTACACCTTC.

This clonotype was counted a few times. The chain carries TRBV20-1 and TRBJ2-5; 7 positions agree with TRBD2. With V trimmed by 3 bases and J by 3 bases, 10 bases remained unmatched. Germline V gene lookup returns CDR1 DFQATT and CDR2 SNEGSKA (reference sequence). This CDR3 region has 15 residues. The CDR3 DNA follows: TGCAGTGCTAGCGGGATTCTGGGGGGGGAAGAGACCCAGTACTTC. Residues: CSASGILGGEETQYF.

This clonotype was recorded at least ten times. The gene calls are TRBV7-2 and TRBJ2-7; D may be TRBD1 (5 bases). The germline CDR1 and CDR2 sequences are SGHTA and FQGNSA. The ends were cut back, 1 base at V and 2 bases at J, with 9 bases in the middle. The CDR3 is 14 residues long. The CDR3 DNA is TGTGCCAGCAGCTTAGGCAGGGTCACCTACGAGCAGTACTTC. This sequence encodes CASSLGRVTYEQYF.

This clonotype came up many times. This sequence joins TRBV6-2 or TRBV6-3 and TRBJ2-3; 16 bases are shared with TRBD2. Germline lookup yields CDR1 MNHEY and CDR2 SVGEGT. J was trimmed by 4 bases and V by 7 bases; bases with no gene match: 2. The CDR3 contains 15 residues. The CDR3: CASTGTSGGADTQYF. CDR3 in DNA: TGTGCCAGCACCGGGACTAGCGGGGGGGCAGATACGCAGTATTTT.

This clonotype was found a few times. The chain employs TRBV4-1 and TRBJ1-2; 9 nucleotides align to TRBD1. Trimming removed 0 bases from V and 4 bases from J; junction bases left unmatched: 0. Germline CDR1 reads MGHRA; CDR2 reads YSYEKL. CDR3 length: 14 residues. In DNA, the CDR3 is TGCGCCAGCAGCCAAGAGACAGGGGGCTATGGCTACACCTTC. Encoded protein: CASSQETGGYGYTF.

There are a few counts of this clonotype. The chain carries TRBV20-1 and TRBJ1-5; D possibly corresponds to TRBD1 (5 bases). Germline CDR1 is DFQATT and CDR2 is SNEGSKA (reference sequence). The CDR3 has 13 residues. Trimming stripped 3 bases from V and 1 base from J, with 7 bases between. The CDR3 region is CSARDTSNQPQHF. CDR3 sequence (DNA): TGCAGTGCTAGGGACACCAGCAATCAGCCCCAGCATTTT.

Only a few counts were recorded for this clonotype. The chain links TRBV3-1 to TRBJ2-2, with TRBD2 matching over 11 bases. The CDR3 runs 16 residues. V dropped 7 bases and J dropped 7; count of bases not matched to a gene: 11. In germline, CDR1 is LGHDT, CDR2 YNNKEL (reference sequence). CDR3 sequence reads: CASTKLAGAPGGELFF. The CDR3 region has the DNA TGTGCCAGCACCAAACTAGCGGGGGCCCCCGGCGGGGAGCTGTTTTTT. Full variable domain (rest looked up from reference TRBV3-1 and TRBJ2-2): DTAVSQTPKYLVTQMGNDKSIKCEQNLGHDTMYWYKQDSKKFLKIMFSYNNKELIINETVPNRFSPKSPDKAHLNLHINSLELGDSAVYFCASTKLAGAPGGELFFGEGSRLTVL.

This clonotype was counted many times. This chain connects TRBV4-3 to TRBJ2-7, with no clear D. Germline values: CDR1 LGHNA, CDR2 YSLEER. The V gene lost 0 bases and the J gene lost 1 base, with 4 bases spanning the gap. CDR3 length equals 13 residues. CDR3 nucleotides: TGCGCCAGCAGCCAAGATCATTCCTACGAGCAGTACTTC. This translates into CASSQDHSYEQYF.

This clonotype was counted many times. The chain employs TRBV15 and TRBJ2-3, with D perhaps being TRBD1 or TRBD2 (5 bases each). The CDR3 covers 14 residues. V lost 1 base and J lost 0, with 5 bases in between. In germline, CDR1 is LNHNV, CDR2 YYDKDF (reference sequence). DNA for the CDR3: TGTGCCACCAGCAGAGGGGACAGCACAGATACGCAGTATTTT. Its protein is CATSRGDSTDTQYF.

The V gene is TRBV6-4, the J gene TRBJ2-5, with 11 bases matching TRBD2. Germline V gene data show CDR1 as MRHNA and CDR2 as SNTAGT. This CDR3 contains 18 residues. The junction had 11 bases not matched to a gene; V was cut back by 2 bases and J by 3 bases. The CDR3 region has the DNA TGTGCCAGCAGTGACCCATTAAGACTAGCGGGGACAAAAGAGACCCAGTACTTC. Translated: CASSDPLRLAGTKETQYF.

This clonotype has a single count. The CDR3 ends on some other residue instead of the conserved phenylalanine or tryptophan, so this is likely a read error. The rearrangement uses TRBV15 and TRBJ1-5, with D uncertain. This CDR3 has 15 amino acids. Trimming took 3 bases from V and 3 from J, leaving 12 bases between them. Germline lookup yields CDR1 LNHNV and CDR2 YYDKDF (reference sequence). The DNA for the CDR3 is TGTGCCACCAGCAGGAGTTCCGGCCCCAATCAGCCCCAGCATTAT. This codes for CATSRSSGPNQPQHY.

This clonotype has a count of ten or more. This may stem from a read error, because a much larger clone lies one nucleotide away. The chain joins TRBV7-9 to TRBJ2-2; tentative D call: TRBD1 (6 bases). The ends were cut back, 1 base at V and 2 bases at J, with 8 bases in the middle. The CDR3 consists of 15 residues. CDR1 is SEHNR, CDR2 FQNEAQ, per germline (reference sequence). CDR3: CASSLEQGNTGELFF. As DNA, the CDR3 is TGTGCCAGCAGCTTAGAACAGGGAAACACCGGGGAGCTGTTTTTT.